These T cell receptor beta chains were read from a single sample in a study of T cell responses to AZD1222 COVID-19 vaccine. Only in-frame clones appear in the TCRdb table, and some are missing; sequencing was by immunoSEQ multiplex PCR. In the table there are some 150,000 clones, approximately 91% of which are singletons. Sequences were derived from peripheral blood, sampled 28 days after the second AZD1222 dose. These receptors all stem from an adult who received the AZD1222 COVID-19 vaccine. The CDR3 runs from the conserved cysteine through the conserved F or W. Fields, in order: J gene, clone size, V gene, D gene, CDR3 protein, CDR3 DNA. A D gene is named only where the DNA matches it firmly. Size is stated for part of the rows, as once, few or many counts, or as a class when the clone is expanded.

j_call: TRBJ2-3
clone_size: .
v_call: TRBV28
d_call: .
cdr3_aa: CAIKGGGTDTQYF
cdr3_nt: TGTGCCATCAAGGGGGGGGGCACAGATACGCAGTATTTT

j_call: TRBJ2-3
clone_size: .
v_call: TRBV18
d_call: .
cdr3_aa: CASSPLGGSTDTQYF
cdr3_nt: TGTGCCAGCTCACCACTGGGGGGAAGCACAGATACGCAGTATTTT

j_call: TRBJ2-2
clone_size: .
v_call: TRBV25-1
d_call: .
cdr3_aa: CASSDPWRGPNTGELFF
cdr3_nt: TGTGCCAGCAGTGACCCCTGGCGGGGGCCGAACACCGGGGAGCTGTTTTTT

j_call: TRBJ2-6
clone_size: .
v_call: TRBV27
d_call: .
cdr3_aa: CASSFHSSGANVLTF
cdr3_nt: TGTGCCAGCAGTTTCCACAGCTCTGGGGCCAACGTCCTGACTTTC

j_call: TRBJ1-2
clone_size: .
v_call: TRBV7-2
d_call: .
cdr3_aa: CASSFRSENYGYTF
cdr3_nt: TGTGCCAGCAGCTTTCGTTCAGAAAACTATGGCTACACCTTC

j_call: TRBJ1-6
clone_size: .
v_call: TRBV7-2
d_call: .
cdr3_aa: CASSPADSPLHF
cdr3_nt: TGTGCCAGCAGCCCTGCAGATTCACCCCTCCACTTT

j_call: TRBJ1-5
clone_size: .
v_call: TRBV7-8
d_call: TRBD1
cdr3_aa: CASSPNRGLSNQPQHF
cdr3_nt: TGTGCCAGCAGCCCCAACAGGGGGCTAAGCAATCAGCCCCAGCATTTT

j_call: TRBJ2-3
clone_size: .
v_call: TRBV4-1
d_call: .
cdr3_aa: CASSHVPGPGTDTQYF
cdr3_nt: TGCGCCAGCAGCCACGTCCCGGGCCCAGGCACAGATACGCAGTATTTT

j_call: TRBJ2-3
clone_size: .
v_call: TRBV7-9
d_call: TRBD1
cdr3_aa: CATAGGIDTQYF
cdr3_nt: TGTGCCACCGCAGGGGGCATTGATACGCAGTATTTT

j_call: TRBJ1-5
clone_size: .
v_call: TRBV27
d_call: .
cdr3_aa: CASRASNYQPQHF
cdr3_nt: TGTGCCAGCAGGGCCTCGAATTATCAGCCCCAGCATTTT

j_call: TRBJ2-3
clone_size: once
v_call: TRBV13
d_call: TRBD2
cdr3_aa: CASIRLAGALSTDTQYF
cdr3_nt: TGTGCCAGCATTCGACTAGCGGGGGCCCTTAGCACAGATACGCAGTATTTT

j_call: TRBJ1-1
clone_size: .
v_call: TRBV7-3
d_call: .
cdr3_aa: CASSPSAVGGEAFF
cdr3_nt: TGTGCCAGCAGCCCGTCGGCCGTAGGGGGGGAAGCTTTCTTT

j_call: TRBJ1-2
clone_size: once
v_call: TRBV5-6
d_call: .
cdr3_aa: CASSAGHAEGGYTF
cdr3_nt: TGTGCCAGCAGCGCCGGACACGCGGAGGGCGGCTACACCTTC

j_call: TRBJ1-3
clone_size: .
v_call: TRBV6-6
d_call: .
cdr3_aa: CASRSRASGNTIYF
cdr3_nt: TGTGCCAGCAGGAGCAGGGCATCTGGAAACACCATATATTTT

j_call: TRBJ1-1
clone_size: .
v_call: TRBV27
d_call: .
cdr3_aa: CASSSSNRGIRREAFF
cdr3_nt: TGTGCCAGCAGTTCGAGTAATCGGGGGATAAGGAGGGAAGCTTTCTTT

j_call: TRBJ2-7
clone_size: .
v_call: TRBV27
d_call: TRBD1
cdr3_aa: CASSYRQGESYEQYF
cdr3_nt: TGTGCCAGCAGCTACAGACAGGGTGAGTCCTACGAGCAGTACTTC

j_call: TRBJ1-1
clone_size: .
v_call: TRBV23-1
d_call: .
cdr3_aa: CASSRGTDNLLAFF
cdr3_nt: TGCGCCAGCAGCCGCGGGACGGATAATTTGTTGGCTTTCTTT

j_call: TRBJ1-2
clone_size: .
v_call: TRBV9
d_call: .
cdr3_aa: CASSSLTKGDGYTF
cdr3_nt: TGTGCCAGCAGCTCCCTCACTAAGGGGGATGGCTACACCTTC

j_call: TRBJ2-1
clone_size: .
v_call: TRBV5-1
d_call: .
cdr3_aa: CASRAEVRDEQFF
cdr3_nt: TGCGCCAGCAGGGCAGAAGTGAGGGATGAGCAGTTCTTC

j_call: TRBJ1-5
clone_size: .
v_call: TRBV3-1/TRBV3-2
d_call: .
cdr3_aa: CASSQEMNQPQHF
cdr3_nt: TGTGCCAGCAGCCAAGAAATGAATCAGCCCCAGCATTTT

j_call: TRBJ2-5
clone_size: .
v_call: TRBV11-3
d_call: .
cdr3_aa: CASSPFGGSKTQYF
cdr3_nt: TGTGCCAGCAGCCCTTTTGGGGGCTCGAAGACCCAGTACTTC

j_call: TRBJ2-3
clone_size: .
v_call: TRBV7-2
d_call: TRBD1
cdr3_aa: CASSLMRGGVDTQYF
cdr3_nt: TGTGCCAGCAGCCTCATGCGAGGGGGCGTAGATACGCAGTATTTT

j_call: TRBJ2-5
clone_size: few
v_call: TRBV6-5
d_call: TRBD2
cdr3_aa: CASSWTSGTQETQYF
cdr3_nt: TGTGCCAGCAGTTGGACTAGCGGGACGCAAGAGACCCAGTACTTC

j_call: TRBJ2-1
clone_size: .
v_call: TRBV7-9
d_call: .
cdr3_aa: CASSLSAATYNEQFF
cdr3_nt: TGTGCCAGCAGCTTATCAGCGGCCACCTACAATGAGCAGTTCTTC

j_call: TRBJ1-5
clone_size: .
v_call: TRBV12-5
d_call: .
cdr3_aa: CASGLRQDNQPQHF
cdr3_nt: TGTGCTAGTGGTTTAAGACAGGATAACCAGCCCCAGCATTTT

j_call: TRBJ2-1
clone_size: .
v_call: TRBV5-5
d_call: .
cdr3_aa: CASSLWWASYNEQFF
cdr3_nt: TGTGCCAGCAGCTTGTGGTGGGCTAGCTACAATGAGCAGTTCTTC

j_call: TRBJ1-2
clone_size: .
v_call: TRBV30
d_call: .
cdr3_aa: CAWSSFNYGYTF
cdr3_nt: TGTGCCTGGAGCTCATTTAACTATGGCTACACCTTC

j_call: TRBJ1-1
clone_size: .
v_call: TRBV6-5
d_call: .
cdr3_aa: CATALSNTEAFF
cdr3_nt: TGTGCCACCGCACTTTCAAACACTGAAGCTTTCTTT

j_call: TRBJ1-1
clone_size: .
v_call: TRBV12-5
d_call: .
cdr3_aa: CASLPDREGKVNTEAFF
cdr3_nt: TGTGCTAGCTTGCCGGATAGGGAAGGTAAGGTGAACACTGAAGCTTTCTTT

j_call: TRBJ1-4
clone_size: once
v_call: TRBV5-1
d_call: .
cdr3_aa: CASRAGEVGWNEKLFF
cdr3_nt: TGCGCCAGCAGGGCAGGGGAAGTTGGCTGGAATGAAAAACTGTTTTTT

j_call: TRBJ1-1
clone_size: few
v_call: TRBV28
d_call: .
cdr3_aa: CASSFRPGAVETEAFF
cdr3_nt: TGTGCCAGCAGTTTTAGGCCAGGGGCAGTCGAGACTGAAGCTTTCTTT

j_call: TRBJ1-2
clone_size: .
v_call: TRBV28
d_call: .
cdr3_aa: CASRNTPNYGYTF
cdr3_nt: TGTGCCAGCAGAAACACTCCTAACTATGGCTACACCTTC

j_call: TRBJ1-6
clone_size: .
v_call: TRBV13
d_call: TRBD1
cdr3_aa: CASSPGGAGGLIPLHF
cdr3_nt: TGTGCCAGCAGCCCCGGGGGGGCAGGGGGCTTGATTCCCCTCCACTTT

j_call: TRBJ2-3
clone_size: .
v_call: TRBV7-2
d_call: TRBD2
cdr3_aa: CASSSRTSGGDTQYF
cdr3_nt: TGTGCCAGCAGCTCCCGGACTAGCGGGGGGGATACGCAGTATTTT

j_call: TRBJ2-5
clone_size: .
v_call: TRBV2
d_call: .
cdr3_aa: CASSDSREETQYF
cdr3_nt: TGTGCCAGCAGTGATAGTCGGGAAGAGACCCAGTACTTC

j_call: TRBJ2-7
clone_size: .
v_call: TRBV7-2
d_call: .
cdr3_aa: CASSLAGGPPGEYF
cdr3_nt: TGTGCCAGCAGCTTAGCGGGGGGACCCCCGGGGGAGTACTTC

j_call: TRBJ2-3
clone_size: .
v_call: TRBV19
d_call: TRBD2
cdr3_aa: CASRLAGDTQYF
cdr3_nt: TGTGCCAGCAGACTAGCGGGGGATACGCAGTATTTT

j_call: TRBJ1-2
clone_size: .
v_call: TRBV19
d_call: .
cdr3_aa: CASSSTLGGYTF
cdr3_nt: TGTGCCAGTAGTTCAACCCTGGGGGGCTACACCTTC

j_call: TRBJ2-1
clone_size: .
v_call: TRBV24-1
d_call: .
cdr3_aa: CATSDFGLVNEQFF
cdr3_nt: TGTGCCACCAGTGATTTTGGACTTGTCAATGAGCAGTTCTTC

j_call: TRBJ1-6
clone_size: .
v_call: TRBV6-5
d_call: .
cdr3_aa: CASSFGGGGGSPLHF
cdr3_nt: TGTGCCAGCAGTTTTGGGGGCGGAGGAGGTTCACCCCTCCACTTT

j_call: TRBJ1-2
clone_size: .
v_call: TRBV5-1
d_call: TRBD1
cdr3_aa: CASSLTGALGYTF
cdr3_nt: TGCGCCAGCAGCTTGACAGGGGCCTTGGGCTACACCTTC

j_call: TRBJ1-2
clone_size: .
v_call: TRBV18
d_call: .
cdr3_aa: CASSPSSFRDPGYGYTF
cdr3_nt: TGTGCCAGCTCACCCAGCTCTTTCAGGGACCCGGGCTATGGCTACACCTTC

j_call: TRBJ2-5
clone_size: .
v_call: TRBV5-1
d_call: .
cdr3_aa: CASSSAYERQETQYF
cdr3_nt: TGCGCCAGCAGCTCCGCCTATGAGAGGCAAGAGACCCAGTACTTC

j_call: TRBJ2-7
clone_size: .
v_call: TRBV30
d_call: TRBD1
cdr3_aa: CAWSVRTGAYEQYF
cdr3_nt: TGTGCCTGGAGTGTCAGGACAGGGGCGTACGAGCAGTACTTC

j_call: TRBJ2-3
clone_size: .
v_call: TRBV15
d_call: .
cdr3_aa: CATSRERTATDTQYF
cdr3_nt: TGTGCCACCAGCAGAGAGAGGACGGCCACAGATACGCAGTATTTT

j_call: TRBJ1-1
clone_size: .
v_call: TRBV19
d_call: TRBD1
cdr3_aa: CASSIWTGMNTEAFF
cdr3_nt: TGTGCCAGTAGTATTTGGACAGGGATGAACACTGAAGCTTTCTTT

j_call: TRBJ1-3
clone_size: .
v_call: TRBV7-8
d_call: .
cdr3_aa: CASSLGIGSGNTIYF
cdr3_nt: TGTGCCAGCAGCTTAGGGATAGGGAGCGGAAACACCATATATTTT

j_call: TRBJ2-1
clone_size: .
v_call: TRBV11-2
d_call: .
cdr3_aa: CASSLVGSYNEQFF
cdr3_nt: TGTGCCAGCAGCTTAGTAGGCTCATACAATGAGCAGTTCTTC

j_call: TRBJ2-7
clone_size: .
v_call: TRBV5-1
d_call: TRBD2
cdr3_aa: CASSLAGGNYEQYF
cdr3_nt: TGCGCCAGCAGCTTAGCGGGAGGGAACTACGAGCAGTACTTC

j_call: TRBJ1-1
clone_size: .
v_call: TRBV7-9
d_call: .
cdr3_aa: CASSRSGVHDTEAFF
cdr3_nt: TGTGCCAGCAGCCGTTCGGGGGTTCATGACACTGAAGCTTTCTTT